This is a list of T cell receptor beta chains from one sample in a study of T cell repertoires in cytomegalovirus infection. TCRdb processed the reads anew with MiXCR; each CDR3 protein has one entry. Among under 200,000 distinct CDR3 sequences listed, roughly a sixth were seen once. The specimen sequenced was CD8+ T cells from PBMCs. The origin of the receptors is a human donor in good health (CMV status not recorded). Some clones in this sample may be carry-over from other donors' samples. The CDR3 runs from the conserved cysteine through the conserved F or W. Each record gives: D gene, V gene, clone size, J gene, CDR3 DNA, CDR3 protein. A D gene is named only where the DNA matches it firmly. Clone size is stated in some rows and not others, as once, few, many or a class when expanded.

d_gene: NA
v_gene: TRBV7-9
abundance: NA
j_gene: TRBJ2-7
CDR3nt: TGTGCCAGCAGCTTAGTTCGGCGTCCCTACGAGCAGTACTTC
CDR3aa: CASSLVRRPYEQYF

d_gene: NA
v_gene: TRBV6-2/TRBV6-3
abundance: NA
j_gene: TRBJ2-7
CDR3nt: TGTGCCAGCAGTTTCAAGACCGAGCTGTACTTC
CDR3aa: CASSFKTELYF

d_gene: TRBD2
v_gene: TRBV20-1
abundance: few
j_gene: TRBJ2-1
CDR3nt: TGCAGTGCCAGTCTCGGGCTAGCGGGAGCATACTACAATGAGCAGTTCTTC
CDR3aa: CSASLGLAGAYYNEQFF

d_gene: NA
v_gene: TRBV7-2
abundance: few
j_gene: TRBJ2-2
CDR3nt: TGTGCCAGCACCGTGACACGAGGGGAGCTGTTTTTT
CDR3aa: CASTVTRGELFF

d_gene: NA
v_gene: TRBV6-5
abundance: NA
j_gene: TRBJ2-1
CDR3nt: TGTGCCAGCAGTTACTCGGGTGAAACCTTCTCCTACAATGAGCAGTTCTTC
CDR3aa: CASSYSGETFSYNEQFF

d_gene: NA
v_gene: TRBV27
abundance: NA
j_gene: TRBJ2-5
CDR3nt: TGTGCCAGCTCCAAACGGGGCTTCCAAGAGACCCAGTACTTC
CDR3aa: CASSKRGFQETQYF

d_gene: NA
v_gene: TRBV7-8
abundance: medium-sized
j_gene: TRBJ1-2
CDR3nt: TGTGCCAGCAGCGAACGGACATTGTCCCTCATTAACTATGGCTACACCTTC
CDR3aa: CASSERTLSLINYGYTF

d_gene: NA
v_gene: TRBV7-2
abundance: many
j_gene: TRBJ2-5
CDR3nt: TGTGCCAGCAGCCCTCTTGGGCTGGTGGAGGGAGAGACCCAGTACTTC
CDR3aa: CASSPLGLVEGETQYF

d_gene: NA
v_gene: TRBV28
abundance: NA
j_gene: TRBJ1-5
CDR3nt: TGTGCCAGCAGTCTCTTCGCCGGACAGCTGATTAGCAATCAGCCCCAGCATTTT
CDR3aa: CASSLFAGQLISNQPQHF

d_gene: NA
v_gene: TRBV29-1
abundance: few
j_gene: TRBJ1-2
CDR3nt: TGCAGCGTCCAAGGGGGAAACGGCTACACCTTC
CDR3aa: CSVQGGNGYTF

d_gene: NA
v_gene: TRBV28
abundance: many
j_gene: TRBJ2-1
CDR3nt: TGTGCCAGCAGTTCGTTCGGGGGATACAATGAGCAGTTCTTC
CDR3aa: CASSSFGGYNEQFF

d_gene: NA
v_gene: TRBV9
abundance: many
j_gene: TRBJ2-1
CDR3nt: TGTGCCAGCAGCGTAGAGGATAGCTCCTACAATGAGCAGTTCTTC
CDR3aa: CASSVEDSSYNEQFF

d_gene: NA
v_gene: TRBV9
abundance: few
j_gene: TRBJ2-1
CDR3nt: TGTGCCAGCAGCGTCGGCCACAACAATGAGCAGTTCTTC
CDR3aa: CASSVGHNNEQFF

d_gene: TRBD1
v_gene: TRBV7-9
abundance: few
j_gene: TRBJ1-2
CDR3nt: TGTGCCAGCTCGAAGACAGGGTTTTATGGCTACACCTTC
CDR3aa: CASSKTGFYGYTF

d_gene: NA
v_gene: TRBV5-6
abundance: NA
j_gene: TRBJ2-1
CDR3nt: TGTGCCAGCAGCTTGTCGCCCAGGACGGCAACTTACAATGAGCAGTTCTTC
CDR3aa: CASSLSPRTATYNEQFF

d_gene: NA
v_gene: TRBV27
abundance: NA
j_gene: TRBJ1-2
CDR3nt: TGTGCCAGCAGTTTTGACAGGAACTATGGCTACACCTTC
CDR3aa: CASSFDRNYGYTF

d_gene: NA
v_gene: TRBV27
abundance: few
j_gene: TRBJ1-1
CDR3nt: TGTGCCAGCAGTTTATCCTGGGGACTCCCTGAAGCTTTCTTT
CDR3aa: CASSLSWGLPEAFF

d_gene: NA
v_gene: TRBV7-6
abundance: NA
j_gene: TRBJ2-2
CDR3nt: TGTGCCAGCAGCTCGCTTTTGAATGGGGCCACCGGGGAGCTGTTTTTT
CDR3aa: CASSSLLNGATGELFF

d_gene: TRBD1
v_gene: TRBV29-1
abundance: many
j_gene: TRBJ2-7
CDR3nt: TGCAGCGTTGAAGAAGGTGGGGGACAGCGCGGCAGGGAGCAGTACTTC
CDR3aa: CSVEEGGGQRGREQYF

d_gene: NA
v_gene: TRBV7-9
abundance: few
j_gene: TRBJ2-1
CDR3nt: TGTGCCAGCGGCGGGACAGCCTCCTACAATGAGCAGTTCTTC
CDR3aa: CASGGTASYNEQFF

d_gene: TRBD1
v_gene: TRBV27
abundance: NA
j_gene: TRBJ1-5
CDR3nt: TGTGCCAGCAGTTTTAGCTTTTCGACAGGGAGGAATCAGCCCCAGCATTTT
CDR3aa: CASSFSFSTGRNQPQHF

d_gene: TRBD1
v_gene: TRBV7-9
abundance: few
j_gene: TRBJ2-2
CDR3nt: TGTGCCAGCAGCCGACAGGGGGGGGACACCGGGGAGCTGTTTTTT
CDR3aa: CASSRQGGDTGELFF

d_gene: NA
v_gene: TRBV28
abundance: few
j_gene: TRBJ1-5
CDR3nt: TGTGCCAGCAGTTTATATCACCAAACAGATGGCAATCAGCCCCAGCATTTT
CDR3aa: CASSLYHQTDGNQPQHF

d_gene: NA
v_gene: TRBV10-3
abundance: many
j_gene: TRBJ2-1
CDR3nt: TGTGCCATCAGCCCTAGGGCCCTCAGGGACAATGAGCAGTTCTTC
CDR3aa: CAISPRALRDNEQFF

d_gene: TRBD1
v_gene: TRBV12-3/TRBV12-4
abundance: NA
j_gene: TRBJ1-2
CDR3nt: TGTGCCAGCAGCGGGACAGGGACCTTGGGCTACACCTTC
CDR3aa: CASSGTGTLGYTF